This T cell receptor (beta chain) was captured by sequencing in a study of blood T cell repertoires in COVID-19. Overall study: There were acute and convalescent COVID-19 samples, and they came from the United States, Italy and Spain.

As processed by the authors: Scientists estimated how many nucleated cells there were by amplifying reference gene primers. Sequencing used immunoSEQ multiplex PCR; TCRdb keeps in-frame clones, though not all of them. V and J calls and clone size are copied from that table; D and trimming were computed from the DNA. The sample carries some 230,000 clones, around 83% recorded once. The V and J ends lost 4 bases and 0 bases respectively, with 10 bases between them. This CDR3 is 15 amino acids long. CDR1 and CDR2 from the germline V gene are MGHRA and YSYEKL. The receptor's source is a woman aged 45 to 65 with acute or convalescent COVID-19. What was sequenced was peripheral blood. The chain couples TRBV4-1 to TRBJ1-3; unclear D gene. The CDR3 DNA is TGCGCCAGCAGCCCGCTACCGTTCTCTGGAAACACCATATATTTT. This sequence encodes CASSPLPFSGNTIYF.